Below, one T cell receptor beta chain is given with its context. This sample is part of a study of technical replicates of blood from a few donors. Clones were read by immunoSEQ multiplex PCR, and TCRdb kept only the in-frame ones, dropping some. The data hold approximately 79,000 clones, with approximately 96% observed a single time. With 6 bases removed from V and 3 bases from J, the gap between germline ends came to 9 bases. Germline assignment: CDR1 MDHEN and CDR2 SYDVKM. The CDR3 runs to 12 residues. Sequencing used T cells isolated from PBMCs. This sequence was found in a human donor in good health. The genes are TRBV28 and TRBJ2-7, with D possibly being TRBD2 (6 bases). The CDR3 loop is CASSLGGYEQYF. CDR3 in DNA: TGTGCCAGCAGCCTGGGGGGCTACGAGCAGTACTTC.